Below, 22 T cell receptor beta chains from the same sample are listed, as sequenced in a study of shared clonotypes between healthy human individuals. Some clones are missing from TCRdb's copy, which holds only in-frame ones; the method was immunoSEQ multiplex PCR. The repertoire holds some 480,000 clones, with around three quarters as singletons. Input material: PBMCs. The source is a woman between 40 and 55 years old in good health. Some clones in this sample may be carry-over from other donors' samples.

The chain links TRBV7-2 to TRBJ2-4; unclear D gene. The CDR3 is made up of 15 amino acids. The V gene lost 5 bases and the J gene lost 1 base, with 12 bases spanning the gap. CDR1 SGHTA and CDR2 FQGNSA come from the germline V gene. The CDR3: CASSPVGWAKNIQYF. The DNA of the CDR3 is TGTGCCAGCAGCCCCGTTGGCTGGGCCAAAAACATTCAGTACTTC.

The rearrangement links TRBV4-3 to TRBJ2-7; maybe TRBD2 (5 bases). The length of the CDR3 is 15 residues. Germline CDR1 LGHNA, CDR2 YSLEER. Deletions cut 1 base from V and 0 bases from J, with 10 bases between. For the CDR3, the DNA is TGCGCCAGCAGCCAAGGAGTGAGGGACTCCTACGAGCAGTACTTC. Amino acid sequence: CASSQGVRDSYEQYF.

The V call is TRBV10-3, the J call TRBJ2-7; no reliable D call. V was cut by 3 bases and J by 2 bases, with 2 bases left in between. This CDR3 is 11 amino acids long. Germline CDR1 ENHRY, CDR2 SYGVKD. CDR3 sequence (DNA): TGTGCCATCAGTGACGCCTACGAGCAGTACTTC. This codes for CAISDAYEQYF.

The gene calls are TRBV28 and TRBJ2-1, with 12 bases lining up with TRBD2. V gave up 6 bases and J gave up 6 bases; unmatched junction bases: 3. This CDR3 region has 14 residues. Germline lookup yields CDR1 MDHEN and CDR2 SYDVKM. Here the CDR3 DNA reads TGTGCCAGCAGCCAGACTAGCGGGAGCAATGAGCAGTTCTTC. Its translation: CASSQTSGSNEQFF. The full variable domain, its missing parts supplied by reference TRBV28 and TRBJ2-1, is DVKVTQSSRYLVKRTGEKVFLECVQDMDHENMFWYRQDPGLGLRLIYFSYDVKMKEKGDIPEGYSVSREKKERFSLILESASTNQTSMYLCASSQTSGSNEQFFGPGTRLTVL.

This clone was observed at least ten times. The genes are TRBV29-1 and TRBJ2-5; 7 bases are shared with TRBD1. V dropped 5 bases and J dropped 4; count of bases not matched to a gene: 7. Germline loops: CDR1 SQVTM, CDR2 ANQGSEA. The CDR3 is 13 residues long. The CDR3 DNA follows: TGCAGCGTTACGACAGGGTCTCCAGAGACCCAGTACTTC. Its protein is CSVTTGSPETQYF.

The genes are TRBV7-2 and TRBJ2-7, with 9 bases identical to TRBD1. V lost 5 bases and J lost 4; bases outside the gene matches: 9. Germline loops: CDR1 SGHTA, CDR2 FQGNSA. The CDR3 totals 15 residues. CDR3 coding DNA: TGTGCCAGCAGCACTGTAGGGACAGGGTCGTACGAGCAGTACTTC. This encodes CASSTVGTGSYEQYF.

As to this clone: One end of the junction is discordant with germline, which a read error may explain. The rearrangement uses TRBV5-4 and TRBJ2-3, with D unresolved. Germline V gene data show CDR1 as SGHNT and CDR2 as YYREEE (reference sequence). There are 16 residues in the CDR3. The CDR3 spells CASSQEGRSLIDTQYF. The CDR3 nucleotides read TGCGCCAGCAGCCAAGAAGGCAGGAGTCTAATTGATACGCAGTATTTT.

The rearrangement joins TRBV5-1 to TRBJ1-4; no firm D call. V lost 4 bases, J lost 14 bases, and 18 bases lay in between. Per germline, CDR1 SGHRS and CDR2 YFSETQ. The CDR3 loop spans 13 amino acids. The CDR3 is CASSPDGPTRLFF. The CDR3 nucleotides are TGCGCCAGCAGCCCGGACGGACCGACGCGGCTGTTTTTT. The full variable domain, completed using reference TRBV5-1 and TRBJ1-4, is KAGVTQTPRYLIKTRGQQVTLSCSPISGHRSVSWYQQTPGQGLQFLFEYFSETQRNKGNFPGRFSGRQFSNSRSEMNVSTLELGDSALYLCASSPDGPTRLFFGSGTQLSVL.

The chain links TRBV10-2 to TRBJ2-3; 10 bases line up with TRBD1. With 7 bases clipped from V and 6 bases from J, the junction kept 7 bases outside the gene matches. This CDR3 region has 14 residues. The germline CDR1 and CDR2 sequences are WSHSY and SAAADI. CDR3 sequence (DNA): TGCGCCAGCATGGAAGGGACAGGGGTTGATACGCAGTATTTT. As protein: CASMEGTGVDTQYF.

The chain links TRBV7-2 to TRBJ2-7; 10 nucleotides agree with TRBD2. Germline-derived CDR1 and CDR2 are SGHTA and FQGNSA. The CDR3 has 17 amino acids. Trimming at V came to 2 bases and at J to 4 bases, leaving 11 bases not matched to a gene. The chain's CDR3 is CASSLTGTSDRNYEQYF. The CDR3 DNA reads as TGTGCCAGCAGCTTAACCGGGACTAGCGACCGAAATTACGAGCAGTACTTC.

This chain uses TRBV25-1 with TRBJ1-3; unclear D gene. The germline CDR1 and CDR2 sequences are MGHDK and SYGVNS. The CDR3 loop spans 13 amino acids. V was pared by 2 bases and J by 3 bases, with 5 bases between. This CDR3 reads CASSEGLGNTIYF. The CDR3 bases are TGTGCCAGCAGTGAAGGGCTTGGAAACACCATATATTTT.

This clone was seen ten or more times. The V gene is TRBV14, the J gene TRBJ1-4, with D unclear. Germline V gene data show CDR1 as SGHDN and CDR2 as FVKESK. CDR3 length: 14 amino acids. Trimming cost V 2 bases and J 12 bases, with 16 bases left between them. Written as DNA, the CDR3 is TGTGCCAGCAGCCAATTAGTGTCGGCGAGGGAACTGTTTTTT. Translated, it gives CASSQLVSARELFF.

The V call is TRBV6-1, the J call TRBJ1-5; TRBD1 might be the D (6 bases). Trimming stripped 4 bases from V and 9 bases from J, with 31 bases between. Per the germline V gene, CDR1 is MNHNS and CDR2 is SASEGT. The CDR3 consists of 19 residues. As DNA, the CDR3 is TGTGCCAGCAGTGTTCGGGTCGGGGGCGGCATTTATAGCAAGGGGCCCCAGCATTTT. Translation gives CASSVRVGGGIYSKGPQHF.

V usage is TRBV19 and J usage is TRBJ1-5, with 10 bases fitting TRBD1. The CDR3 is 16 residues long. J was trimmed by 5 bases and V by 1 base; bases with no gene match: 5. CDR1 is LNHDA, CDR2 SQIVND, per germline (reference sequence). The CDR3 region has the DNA TGTGCCAGTAGTATAGGCGGGACAGGGGACGATCAGCCCCAGCATTTT. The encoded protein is CASSIGGTGDDQPQHF. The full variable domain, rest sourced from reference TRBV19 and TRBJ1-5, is DGGITQSPKYLFRKEGQNVTLSCEQNLNHDAMYWYRQDPGQGLRLIYYSQIVNDFQKGDIAEGYSVSREKKESFPLTVTSAQKNPTAFYLCASSIGGTGDDQPQHFGDGTRLSIL.

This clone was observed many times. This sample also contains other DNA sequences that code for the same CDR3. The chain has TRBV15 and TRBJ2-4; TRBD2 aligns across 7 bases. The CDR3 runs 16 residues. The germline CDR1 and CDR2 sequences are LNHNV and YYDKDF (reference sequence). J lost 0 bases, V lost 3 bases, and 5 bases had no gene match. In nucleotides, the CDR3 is TGTGCCACCAGCAGGAGCGGGGAAGTAGCCAAAAACATTCAGTACTTC. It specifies CATSRSGEVAKNIQYF.

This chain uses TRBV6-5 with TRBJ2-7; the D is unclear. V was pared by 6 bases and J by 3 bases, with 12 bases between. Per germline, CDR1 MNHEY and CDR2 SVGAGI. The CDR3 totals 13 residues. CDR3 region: CASRRTIYYEQYF. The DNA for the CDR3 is TGTGCCAGCAGACGAACTATTTACTACGAGCAGTACTTC.

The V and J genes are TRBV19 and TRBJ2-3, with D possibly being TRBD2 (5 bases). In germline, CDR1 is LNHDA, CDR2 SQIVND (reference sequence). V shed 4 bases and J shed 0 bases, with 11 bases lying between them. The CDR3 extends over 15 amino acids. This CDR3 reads CASSSGRTSTDTQYF. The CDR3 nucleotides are TGTGCCAGTAGTAGTGGCAGGACTAGCACAGATACGCAGTATTTT.

CDR3 DNA: TGCGCCAGCAGCCAAGACACGGGCGGGAGCAACTACGAGCAGTACTTC. Protein sequence: CASSQDTGGSNYEQYF. The chain combines TRBV4-3 with TRBJ2-7; 7 bases map to TRBD2. The CDR3 has 16 residues. CDR1 is LGHNA, CDR2 YSLEER, per germline. The trim removed 0 bases at V and 3 bases at J, leaving 8 bases unmatched.

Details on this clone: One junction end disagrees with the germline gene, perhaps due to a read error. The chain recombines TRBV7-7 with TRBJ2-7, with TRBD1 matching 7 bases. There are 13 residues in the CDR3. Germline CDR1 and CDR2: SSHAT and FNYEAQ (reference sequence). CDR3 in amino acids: CASSPGTGAEQYF. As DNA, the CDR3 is TGTGCTAGCAGCCCCGGCACAGGGGCCGAGCAGTACTTC.

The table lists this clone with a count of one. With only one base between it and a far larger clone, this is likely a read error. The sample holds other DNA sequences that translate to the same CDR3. CDR3 region: CASSVSGGSYEQYF. Written as DNA, the CDR3 is TGTGCCAGCAGTGTTTCAGGGGGCTCCTACGAGCAGTACTTC. V usage is TRBV2 and J usage is TRBJ2-7, with 7 bases fitting TRBD1. The CDR3 length is 14 residues. The V and J ends lost 4 bases and 0 bases, in that order; junction bases with no gene match: 3. Looked up from germline, CDR1 is SNHLY and CDR2 is FYNNEI.

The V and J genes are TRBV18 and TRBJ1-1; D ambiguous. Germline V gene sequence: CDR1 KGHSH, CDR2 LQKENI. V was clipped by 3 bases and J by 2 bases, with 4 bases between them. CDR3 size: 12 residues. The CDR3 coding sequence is TGTGCCAGCTCACCGTATAACACTGAAGCTTTCTTT. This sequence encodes CASSPYNTEAFF.

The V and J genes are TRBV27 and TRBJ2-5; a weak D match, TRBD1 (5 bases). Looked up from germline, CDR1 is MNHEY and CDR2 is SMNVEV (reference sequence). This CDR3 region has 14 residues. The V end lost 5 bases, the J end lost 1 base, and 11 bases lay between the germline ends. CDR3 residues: CASSRKGSQETQYF. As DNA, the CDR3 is TGTGCCAGCAGTCGAAAGGGGTCCCAAGAGACCCAGTACTTC.